The 24 T cell receptor beta chains presented below share a single source sample, sequenced in a study of blood T cell repertoires in COVID-19. Using immunoSEQ multiplex PCR, the repertoire was profiled, and TCRdb retains in-frame clones only, with some absent. Here the sample spans 95,000 to 110,000 clones, approximately 80% being singletons. The specimen was peripheral blood. All receptors derive from a man aged 55 to 69 with acute or convalescent COVID-19.

The chain carries TRBV5-6 and TRBJ2-5, with 11 bases aligning to TRBD2. V dropped 3 bases and J dropped 2; count of bases not matched to a gene: 9. Per germline, CDR1 SGHDT and CDR2 YYEEEE. The CDR3 has 17 amino acids. The CDR3 spells CASSYLAGGASQETQYF. The CDR3 region has the DNA TGTGCCAGCAGCTATCTAGCGGGAGGCGCATCTCAAGAGACCCAGTACTTC.

V and J are TRBV12-5 and TRBJ2-4; D unclear. CDR3 length: 11 residues. Trimming removed 7 bases from V and 12 bases from J, with 13 bases in between. In germline, CDR1 is LGHNT, CDR2 FRNRAP. The CDR3, as DNA: TGTGCTAGTGCCTACCAAACAGATCAGTACTTC. This sequence encodes CASAYQTDQYF.

This chain links TRBV4-1 with TRBJ2-3, with a tentative D call TRBD1 (6 bases). Germline-derived CDR1 and CDR2 are MGHRA and YSYEKL. CDR3 length: 16 amino acids. Trimming left V 4 bases short and J 4 bases short, with 18 bases between. The CDR3 loop is CASSPGQQRLADTQYF. CDR3 in DNA: TGCGCCAGCAGCCCCGGACAGCAGAGGTTGGCAGATACGCAGTATTTT.

This chain connects TRBV10-2 to TRBJ1-5; D is perhaps TRBD1 (6 bases). The CDR3 loop spans 13 amino acids. Germline V gives CDR1 WSHSY, CDR2 SAAADI. V shed 3 bases and J shed 4 bases, with 7 bases lying between them. Written as DNA, the CDR3 is TGCGCCAGCAGTGAACAGGGTAATCAGCCCCAGCATTTT. Residues: CASSEQGNQPQHF.

This clone was counted between two and nine times. The rearrangement links TRBV5-1 to TRBJ1-4; D unclear. V was cut by 0 bases and J by 3 bases, with 9 bases left in between. The CDR3 sequence is 15 residues long. Germline values: CDR1 SGHRS, CDR2 YFSETQ. For the CDR3, the DNA is TGCGCCAGCAGCTTGGGACACTCAGCTAATGAAAAACTGTTTTTT. Encoded protein: CASSLGHSANEKLFF.

This clone was counted between two and nine times. This chain links TRBV7-3 with TRBJ2-7; a weak D match, TRBD2 (6 bases). This CDR3 is 13 amino acids long. Deletions cut 5 bases from V and 7 bases from J, with 15 bases between. The germline V gene has CDR1 SGHTA and CDR2 FQGTGA. The CDR3: CASSPDPGREQYF. The CDR3 DNA follows: TGTGCCAGCAGCCCCGACCCTGGGAGGGAGCAGTACTTC.

The chain links TRBV7-6 to TRBJ2-7; 7 bases fit TRBD2. Losses at the gene ends were 5 bases for V and 4 bases for J; bases not matched to a gene: 11. CDR1 SGHVS and CDR2 FNYEAQ come from the germline V gene. The CDR3 runs to 15 residues. The DNA for the CDR3 is TGTGCCAGCAGCCCCGCTGTGTGGGGGGGGTACGAGCAGTACTTC. It encodes CASSPAVWGGYEQYF.

The V gene is TRBV6-5, the J gene TRBJ2-5; the match to TRBD2 covers 11 bases. The CDR3 extends over 15 amino acids. With V trimmed by 4 bases and J by 5 bases, 6 bases remained unmatched. Germline V gene sequence: CDR1 MNHEY, CDR2 SVGAGI. The CDR3 spells CASSSSWTSGETQYF. CDR3 bases: TGTGCCAGCAGTTCCTCATGGACTAGCGGGGAGACCCAGTACTTC.

The chain links TRBV3-1 (or the pseudogene TRBV3-2) to TRBJ2-7, with 10 positions matching TRBD2. Germline CDR1 reads LGHDT; CDR2 reads YNNKEL (reference sequence). V was pared by 5 bases and J by 2 bases, with 6 bases of the junction left unmatched. This CDR3 comprises 15 residues. The CDR3 here is CASSTGLAVPYEQYF. CDR3 DNA: TGTGCCAGCAGCACTGGACTAGCGGTCCCCTACGAGCAGTACTTC.

The chain is built from TRBV5-6 and TRBJ1-2; TRBD1 matches 7 bases. Germline CDR1 is SGHDT and CDR2 is YYEEEE. The ends lost 4 bases at V and 5 bases at J; junction bases unmatched: 11. The CDR3 is made up of 15 amino acids. CDR3 sequence (DNA): TGTGCCAGCAGCGACTACGACAGGGACTTTTATGGCTACACCTTC. Translating it yields CASSDYDRDFYGYTF.

The chain employs TRBV7-9 and TRBJ2-3; D unresolved. This CDR3 comprises 12 residues. V was pared by 4 bases and J by 4 bases, with 6 bases between. The germline CDR1 and CDR2 sequences are SEHNR and FQNEAQ (reference sequence). The CDR3 reads CASSWASDTQYF. The CDR3 coding sequence is TGTGCCAGCAGCTGGGCGTCAGATACGCAGTATTTT.

This chain joins TRBV6-5 and TRBJ2-4; D is unresolved. The ends were cut back, 2 bases at V and 8 bases at J, with 10 bases in the middle. This CDR3 is built from 13 residues. From germline, CDR1 is MNHEY and CDR2 SVGAGI. CDR3 DNA: TGTGCCAGCAGTTACCGGCAGGTAGACATTCAGTACTTC. Protein product: CASSYRQVDIQYF.

The DNA of the CDR3 is TGTGCCAGTAGTATTTGGGGCGCCTCAGATACGCAGTATTTT. It is translated as CASSIWGASDTQYF. The rearrangement joins TRBV19 to TRBJ2-3; TRBD1 might be the D (5 bases). Germline values: CDR1 LNHDA, CDR2 SQIVND (reference sequence). The V gene lost 3 bases and the J gene lost 4 bases, with 11 bases spanning the gap. There are 14 residues in the CDR3. Filled out from reference TRBV19 and TRBJ2-3, the complete variable domain reads DGGITQSPKYLFRKEGQNVTLSCEQNLNHDAMYWYRQDPGQGLRLIYYSQIVNDFQKGDIAEGYSVSREKKESFPLTVTSAQKNPTAFYLCASSIWGASDTQYFGPGTRLTVL.

As to this clone: Relative to the germline gene, one junction end is altered; a read error may explain this. This rearrangement joins TRBV5-1 to TRBJ2-7, with 7 bases that match TRBD1. The CDR3 length is 14 residues. Per the germline V gene, CDR1 is SGHRS and CDR2 is YFSETQ. The CDR3 protein is CASSAGTDSYGQYF. The CDR3, as DNA: TGCGCCAGCAGCGCCGGGACAGACTCCTACGGGCAGTACTTC.

The rearrangement links TRBV7-2 to TRBJ1-6; 8 nucleotides line up with TRBD1. Germline V gives CDR1 SGHTA, CDR2 FQGNSA. V was pared by 2 bases and J by 10 bases, with 10 bases of the junction left unmatched. This CDR3 has 16 residues. As DNA, the CDR3 is TGTGCCAGCAGCTTAATGACAGGGGCCGCTATGTCACCCCTCCACTTT. It is translated as CASSLMTGAAMSPLHF.

The chain is built from TRBV5-1 and TRBJ2-7, with 8 bases matching TRBD1. There are 13 residues in the CDR3. The germline gives CDR1 SGHRS, CDR2 YFSETQ. In nucleotides, the CDR3 is TGCGCTGGGGACGGGGACAGGAGGGCCGAGCAGTACTTC. This translates into CAGDGDRRAEQYF.

The gene calls are TRBV30 and TRBJ1-2; the match to TRBD1 covers 9 bases. The V segment lost 7 bases and the J segment 1 base; nucleotides outside the gene matches: 13. The CDR3 runs to 16 residues. The V gene's germline CDR1 is GTSNPN and CDR2 SVGIG (reference sequence). The CDR3 region is CASYRDRVIVNYGYTF. CDR3 in DNA: TGTGCCTCCTACCGGGACAGGGTGATAGTTAACTATGGCTACACCTTC.

This chain joins TRBV6-2 or TRBV6-3 and TRBJ2-3; tentatively, D is TRBD1 (5 bases). Trimming cost V 0 bases and J 4 bases, with 17 bases left between them. This CDR3 is 17 amino acids long. Germline V gives CDR1 MNHEY, CDR2 SVGEGT. The CDR3 nucleotides read TGTGCCAGCAGTTACTCGAAGCCAGGGCGAGGTCCAGATACGCAGTATTTT. Its protein product is CASSYSKPGRGPDTQYF.

J is TRBJ2-3 and V is TRBV18; 11 bases are a match to TRBD2. The CDR3 covers 17 residues. V lost 2 bases to trimming and J lost 1 base; unmatched junction nucleotides: 5. Germline CDR1 and CDR2: KGHSH and LQKENI. Written as DNA, the CDR3 is TGTGCCAGCTCACCAACACTAGCGGGAGCCGGCACAGATACGCAGTATTTT. Translated: CASSPTLAGAGTDTQYF.

The chain joins TRBV7-2 to TRBJ2-3, with TRBD1 as a possible D gene (5 bases). CDR1 SGHTA and CDR2 FQGNSA come from the germline V gene. The length of the CDR3 is 15 residues. V was cut by 2 bases and J by 1 base, with 10 bases left in between. CDR3 sequence: CASSLRGYRTDTQYF. The CDR3 region has the DNA TGTGCCAGCAGCTTAAGGGGTTACCGCACAGATACGCAGTATTTT.

The V gene is TRBV7-9, the J gene TRBJ2-1, with 7 bases that match TRBD2. Germline V gives CDR1 SEHNR, CDR2 FQNEAQ (reference sequence). The CDR3 has 17 amino acids. Trimming took 5 bases from V and 7 from J; bases not matched to a gene: 17. This chain's CDR3 is CASSPHWRESEANEQFF. The DNA of the CDR3 is TGTGCCAGCAGCCCCCATTGGCGGGAGTCTGAAGCGAATGAGCAGTTCTTC.

This clone was counted a single time. The chain is built from TRBV18 and TRBJ2-6, with a tentative D call TRBD1 (5 bases). This CDR3 is 16 amino acids long. The ends were cut back, 6 bases at V and 0 bases at J, with 12 bases in the middle. The V gene's germline CDR1 is KGHSH and CDR2 LQKENI. The CDR3 DNA reads as TGTGCCAGCTCTCTATCAGGGTCCTCTGGGGCCAACGTCCTGACTTTC. It codes for CASSLSGSSGANVLTF.

The rearrangement links TRBV4-1 to TRBJ1-1; a weak D match, TRBD1 (6 bases). CDR1 is MGHRA and CDR2 is YSYEKL in the germline V gene. V gave up 1 base and J gave up 5 bases, with 14 bases separating them. The CDR3 has 15 amino acids. The CDR3: CASSQVGDTGTEAFF. The CDR3 DNA reads TGCGCCAGCAGCCAAGTAGGGGACACTGGGACTGAAGCTTTCTTT.

The chain carries TRBV6-1 and TRBJ1-6, with D maybe TRBD1 (5 bases). This CDR3 has 16 residues. The germline V gene has CDR1 MNHNS and CDR2 SASEGT. Trimming removed 3 bases from V and 5 bases from J, with 14 bases in between. This chain's CDR3 is CASSDRVPRDNSPLHF. CDR3 sequence (DNA): TGTGCCAGCAGTGACCGGGTCCCCAGGGATAATTCACCCCTCCACTTT.